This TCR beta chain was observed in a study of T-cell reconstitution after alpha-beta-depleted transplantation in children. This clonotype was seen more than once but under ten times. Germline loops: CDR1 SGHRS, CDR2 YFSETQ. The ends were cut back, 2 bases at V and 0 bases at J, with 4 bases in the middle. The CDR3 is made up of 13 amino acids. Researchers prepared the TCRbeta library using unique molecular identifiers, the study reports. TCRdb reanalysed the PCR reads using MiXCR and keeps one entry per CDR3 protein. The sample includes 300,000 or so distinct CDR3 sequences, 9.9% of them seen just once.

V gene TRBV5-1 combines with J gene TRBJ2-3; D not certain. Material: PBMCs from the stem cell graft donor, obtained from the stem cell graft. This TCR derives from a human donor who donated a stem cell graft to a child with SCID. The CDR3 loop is CASSFQSTDTQYF. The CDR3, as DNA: TGCGCCAGCAGCTTCCAAAGCACAGATACGCAGTATTTT.